The text below deals with one T cell receptor (beta chain). Its antigen is unknown. The source of the sample is a study of graft-versus-host responses after intestinal transplantation. Study at large: Tacrolimus plus steroids were given to all recipients for roughly three years, preceded by anti-thymocyte globulin induction.

Assay: immunoSEQ multiplex PCR; the TCRdb copy retains only in-frame clones and omits some. This table holds about 120,000 clones, about 93% found once. Study-level findings and limits: Detection of GvH clones occurred in recipient marrow, and some had their first appearance in ileum or blood.

The input for sequencing was unstimulated CD4+ T cells sorted from spleen or lymph node cells, taken before intestinal transplant. This TCR derives from a human donor who received an intestinal transplant.

Written as DNA, the CDR3 is TGTGCCTGGAGTGTACAGGTCGGAAAACTGTTTTTT. This translates into CAWSVQVGKLFF. V gene TRBV30 combines with J gene TRBJ1-4, with D perhaps matching TRBD1 (5 bases). CDR3 size: 12 residues. Between the trimmed V and J ends, which lost 0 bases and 10 bases, there was a span of 9 bases. Germline V gene data show CDR1 as GTSNPN and CDR2 as SVGIG (reference sequence). The full variable domain, with the rest looked up from reference TRBV30 and TRBJ1-4, is SQTIHQWPATLVQPVGSPLSLECTVEGTSNPNLYWYRQAAGRGLQLLFYSVGIGQISSEVPQNLSASRPQDRQFILSSKKLLLSDSGFYLCAWSVQVGKLFFGSGTQLSVL.